Reported below is one TCR beta chain. TCRdb's copy holds only in-frame clones and misses some; the assay was immunoSEQ multiplex PCR. The sample includes some 160,000 clones, about 82% of them seen just once. The sample belongs to a study of blood T cell repertoires in COVID-19. Study details: Collection of acute and convalescent COVID-19 samples took place in the United States, Italy and Spain. From T cells, B-cell-depleted T cells, or PBMCs came the material, which was cDNA or gDNA.

The CDR3 length is 16 residues. The germline V gene encodes CDR1 SGHAT and CDR2 FQNNGV. The V gene lost 1 base and the J gene lost 1 base, with 11 bases spanning the gap. The source material was peripheral blood. The chain links TRBV11-2 to TRBJ1-5, with a weak D call TRBD1 (5 bases). The origin of this receptor is a man between 65 and 80 years old with active or convalescent COVID-19. The CDR3 bases are TGTGCCAGCAGCTTAGTCGGGGGGACCAGCAATCAGCCCCAGCATTTT. This translates into CASSLVGGTSNQPQHF.